The sequence of this T cell receptor (beta chain) was determined in a study of T cell changes during pregnancy in multiple sclerosis. Some clones are missing from TCRdb's copy, which holds only in-frame ones; the method was immunoSEQ multiplex PCR. The sample records 56,000 or so clones, approximately 90% being singletons. Germline V gene lookup returns CDR1 MGHDK and CDR2 SYGVNS. Losses at the gene ends were 6 bases for V and 0 bases for J; bases not matched to a gene: 2. CDR3 length equals 15 residues. The origin of this receptor is a female donor in good health, enrolled as a control in a pregnancy study. V gene TRBV25-1 combines with J gene TRBJ2-7; 13 positions match TRBD2. Material: peripheral blood, obtained in the first trimester of pregnancy. This CDR3 is CASRGLAGSSYEQYF. DNA for the CDR3: TGTGCCAGCAGGGGACTAGCGGGAAGCTCCTACGAGCAGTACTTC.